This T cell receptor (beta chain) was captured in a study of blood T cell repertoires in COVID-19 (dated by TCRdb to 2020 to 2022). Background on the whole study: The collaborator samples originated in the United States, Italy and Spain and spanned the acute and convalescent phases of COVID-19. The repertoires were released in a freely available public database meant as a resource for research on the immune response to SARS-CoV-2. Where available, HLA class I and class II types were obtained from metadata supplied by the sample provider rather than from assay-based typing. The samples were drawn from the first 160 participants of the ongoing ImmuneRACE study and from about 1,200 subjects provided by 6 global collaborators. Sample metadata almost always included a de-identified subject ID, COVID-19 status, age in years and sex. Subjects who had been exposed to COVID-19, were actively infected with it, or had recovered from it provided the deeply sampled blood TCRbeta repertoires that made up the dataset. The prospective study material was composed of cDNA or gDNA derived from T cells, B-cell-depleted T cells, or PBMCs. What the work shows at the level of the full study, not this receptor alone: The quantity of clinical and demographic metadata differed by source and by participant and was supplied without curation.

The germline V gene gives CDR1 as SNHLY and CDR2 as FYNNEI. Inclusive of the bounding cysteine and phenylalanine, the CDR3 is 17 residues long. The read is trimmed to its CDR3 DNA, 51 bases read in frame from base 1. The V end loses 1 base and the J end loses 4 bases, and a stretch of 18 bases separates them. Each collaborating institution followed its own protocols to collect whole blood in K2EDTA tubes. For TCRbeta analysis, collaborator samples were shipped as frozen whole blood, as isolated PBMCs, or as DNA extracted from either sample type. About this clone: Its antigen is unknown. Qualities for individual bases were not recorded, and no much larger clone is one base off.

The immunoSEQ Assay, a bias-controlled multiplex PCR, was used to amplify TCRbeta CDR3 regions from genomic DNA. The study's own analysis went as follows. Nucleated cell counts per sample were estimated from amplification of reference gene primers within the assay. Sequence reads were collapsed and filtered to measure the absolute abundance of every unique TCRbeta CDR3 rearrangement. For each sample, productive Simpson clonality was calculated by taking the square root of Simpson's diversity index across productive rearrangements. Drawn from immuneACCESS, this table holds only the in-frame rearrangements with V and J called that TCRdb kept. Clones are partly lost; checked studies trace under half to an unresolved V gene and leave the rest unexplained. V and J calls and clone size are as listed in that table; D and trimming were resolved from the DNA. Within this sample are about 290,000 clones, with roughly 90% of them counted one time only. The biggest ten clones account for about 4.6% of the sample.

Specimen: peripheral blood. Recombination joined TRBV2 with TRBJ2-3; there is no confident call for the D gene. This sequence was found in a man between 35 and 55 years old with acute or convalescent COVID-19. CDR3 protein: CASSEVMVGNYPDTQYF. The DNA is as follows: TGTGCCAGCAGTGAAGTAATGGTTGGAAACTATCCAGATACGCAGTATTTT.